The clone carrying this TCR beta chain showed up just a few times. Its antigen is as yet unknown. This record belongs to a study of shared clonotypes between healthy human individuals. Study-wide context: The plates for each donor numbered three CD4 naive, three CD4 memory, two CD8 naive and one CD8 memory.

Overall study findings and caveats: The naive CD4 repertoires of a few donors were compared, and approximately 5% of clonotypes were shared. Relative to clonotypes present in all four donors, those not shared had lower generation probabilities.

Per the study methods: ImmunoSEQ supplied junction-only sequences lacking quality scores, so filtering was different. Clones were read by immunoSEQ multiplex PCR, and TCRdb kept only the in-frame ones, dropping some. The DNA gave D and trimming, while V, J and clone size come from that table. This table has around 120,000 clones, about 70% appearing once. The CDR3 runs 14 residues. Germline V gene lookup returns CDR1 MNHEY and CDR2 SMNVEV (reference sequence). The receptor was isolated from a woman in her twenties or thirties in good health. J is TRBJ2-5 and V is TRBV27, with 7 nucleotides matching TRBD1. The J call could be wrong; TRBJ2-7 is a better fit for the DNA end. Sample: memory CD8+ T cells sorted from blood. Subset meaning: CD45RO+ cells pooled with CCR7-negative TemRA cells. Here the CDR3 reads CASSLPGQTYEQYF. CDR3 nucleotides: TGTGCCAGCAGCTTACCGGGACAGACCTACGAGCAGTACTTC.